This TCR beta chain was sequenced in a study of shared clonotypes between healthy human individuals. V shed 2 bases and J 3 bases; nucleotides not matched to a gene: 6. CDR1 is SQVTM and CDR2 is ANQGSEA in the germline V gene. The length of the CDR3 is 17 residues. Donors were healthy HIV-negative adults without recent acute infections or vaccinations. Every one of the donors was a Caucasian adult that lived in Nashville, Tennessee. This clone was seen many times. The antigen is undetermined. Overall study results and limits: Sampling covered blood only; tissue repertoires likely differ.

Per the original data handling: ImmunoSEQ junction-only sequences lacked quality scores, so their filtering differed. Clones were sequenced by immunoSEQ multiplex PCR, and TCRdb holds only the in-frame ones, with some missing. For V, J and clone size, that table is used; D and trimming come from the DNA. The sample carries roughly 480,000 clones, 70% to 85% recorded once. The source is a woman between 40 and 55 years old in good health. Some clones in this sample may be carry-over from other donors' samples. The V call is TRBV29-1, the J call TRBJ2-1, with TRBD2 identical over 14 bases. Sequences were obtained from PBMCs. This CDR3 is CSVELGGLAGVYNEQFF. CDR3 nucleotides: TGCAGCGTTGAATTGGGGGGACTAGCGGGAGTCTACAATGAGCAGTTCTTC.